This T cell receptor (beta chain) was sequenced during a study of control samples from healthy donors and cancer patients. V lost 1 base and J lost 4, with 13 bases in between. The germline gives CDR1 LNHNV, CDR2 YYDKDF (reference sequence). CDR3 length equals 15 residues. The table lists this clone with a count of one. TCRdb's table, derived via immunoSEQ multiplex PCR, lists solely in-frame clones and lacks some. This table holds approximately 100,000 clones, about 89% found once. This clonotype was sampled from a man aged 25 to 40 in good health. The sequenced sample consisted of blood. This rearrangement joins TRBV15 to TRBJ2-5, with unresolved D. As DNA, the CDR3 is TGTGCCACCAGCAGAGGGGGAAAGCTAATAGAGACCCAGTACTTC. Translation gives CATSRGGKLIETQYF.